Reported below is one TCR beta chain. The data derive from a study of blood T cell repertoires in COVID-19. Study information: Samples representing acute and convalescent COVID-19 were sourced from the United States, Italy and Spain. T cells, B-cell-depleted T cells, or PBMCs provided the cDNA or gDNA that served as material.

The CDR3 runs 16 residues. The germline CDR1 and CDR2 sequences are LNHDA and SQIVND (reference sequence). Trimming cost V 5 bases and J 8 bases, with 24 bases left between them. Per the authors' pipeline: Estimation of nucleated cell counts relied on the amplification of reference gene primers. This table comes from immunoSEQ multiplex PCR, and its TCRdb copy is limited to in-frame clones, with some not included. D and trimming were read from the DNA, whereas the V and J calls and clone size are those reported in that table. The sample includes about 45,000 clones, roughly nine tenths of them seen just once.

The V and J genes are TRBV19 and TRBJ1-2; D might be TRBD1 (6 bases). Specimen: peripheral blood. The TCR originated in a human donor in a cohort sampled during active COVID-19. CDR3 in amino acids: CASSLGQTPSALGYTF. CDR3 sequence (DNA): TGTGCCAGTAGTTTGGGACAAACCCCCTCAGCTCTCGGCTACACCTTC.